The 25 T cell receptor beta chains reported below all come from one sample, sequenced in a study of shared clonotypes between healthy human individuals (dated by TCRdb to 2018 to 2020). Preparation of the library involved the immunoSEQ multiplex PCR assay. The source is immuneACCESS, and TCRdb retained only in-frame sequences with V and J called. Part of the clones is not carried over; for the studies checked, unresolved V genes explain less than half of this, and the remainder is unexplained. Across this sample there are 110,000 or so clones, with around 65% seen only once. The top ten hold roughly a quarter of the sample. The sequenced material came from memory CD8+ T cells sorted from blood. The sample's cell subset or site, from its label and the paper: CD45RO+ cells pooled with CCR7-negative TemRA cells. These receptors all come from a woman in her twenties or thirties in good health.

V and J are TRBV27 and TRBJ1-2; 7 positions match TRBD1. The CDR3 is 12 amino acids. Per germline, CDR1 MNHEY and CDR2 SMNVEV (reference sequence). The V gene end was trimmed by 7 bases and the J gene end by 8 bases; junction bases not matched to a gene: 7. The CDR3 DNA follows: TGTGCCAGCAAACAGGGGTCGGAAGGCTACACCTTC. Protein product: CASKQGSEGYTF.

This clone was counted only a few times. The same CDR3 arises from other DNA sequences in this sample as well. This sequence joins TRBV6-6 and TRBJ1-5; D gene ambiguous. Trimming cost V 6 bases and J 0 bases, with 6 bases left between them. The CDR3 loop spans 13 amino acids. Per the germline V gene, CDR1 is MNHNY and CDR2 is SVGAGI (reference sequence). The CDR3 sequence is CASREYSNQPQHF. The CDR3 nucleotides are TGTGCCAGCAGGGAGTATAGCAATCAGCCCCAGCATTTT.

The gene calls are TRBV15 and TRBJ2-3, with 9 bases lining up with TRBD1. The CDR3 runs to 17 residues. Germline V gene lookup returns CDR1 LNHNV and CDR2 YYDKDF (reference sequence). After removal of 1 base from V and 0 bases from J, the junction contained 5 bases not matched to a gene. CDR3 sequence reads: CATSRGYRGLSTDTQYF. CDR3 nucleotide sequence: TGTGCCACCAGCAGAGGCTACAGGGGGCTAAGCACAGATACGCAGTATTTT. Based on the CDR3 plus reference TRBV15 and TRBJ2-3, the full variable domain is DAMVIQNPRYQVTQFGKPVTLSCSQTLNHNVMYWYQQKSSQAPKLLFHYYDKDFNNEADTPDNFQSRRPNTSFCFLDIRSPGLGDTAMYLCATSRGYRGLSTDTQYFGPGTRLTVL.

V usage is TRBV6-1 and J usage is TRBJ2-7; TRBD2 aligns across 9 bases. The length of the CDR3 is 16 residues. V was pared by 2 bases and J by 2 bases, with 7 bases of the junction left unmatched. The germline V gene encodes CDR1 MNHNS and CDR2 SASEGT. DNA for the CDR3: TGTGCCAGCAGTGAACCCCTTATAGCGGGGGCCTACGAGCAGTACTTC. This encodes CASSEPLIAGAYEQYF.

V usage is TRBV29-1 and J usage is TRBJ1-1; no reliable D call. Germline V gives CDR1 SQVTM, CDR2 ANQGSEA. Trimming left V 1 base short and J 2 bases short, with 5 bases between. This CDR3 is 12 amino acids long. The CDR3 DNA reads as TGCAGCGTTGAAGCGGGTAACACTGAAGCTTTCTTT. It encodes CSVEAGNTEAFF.

The CDR3 coding sequence is TGTGCCAGCAGTCCACCCGGGCCCCGGCAAGGCTACACCTTC. Residues: CASSPPGPRQGYTF. V is TRBV6-6 and J is TRBJ1-2; D remains ambiguous. V dropped 5 bases and J dropped 8 bases, with 18 bases sitting between them. In germline, CDR1 is MNHNY, CDR2 SVGAGI (reference sequence). The CDR3 spans 14 residues.

The rearrangement uses TRBV7-9 and TRBJ2-1, with D unclear. The CDR3 extends over 16 amino acids. The germline V gene encodes CDR1 SEHNR and CDR2 FQNEAQ (reference sequence). V lost 4 bases and J lost 8, with 21 bases in between. CDR3 DNA: TGTGCCAGCAGCTACCTATACGACTGGCTTAGGGATGAGCAGTTCTTC. Translating gives CASSYLYDWLRDEQFF.

This clone was picked up a small number of times. The chain joins TRBV6-5 to TRBJ2-1, with D maybe TRBD2 (6 bases). Germline-derived CDR1 and CDR2 are MNHEY and SVGAGI. This CDR3 is 14 amino acids long. Between the trimmed V and J ends, which lost 5 bases and 12 bases, there was a span of 20 bases. The CDR3 region has the DNA TGTGCCAGCAGTACCGGACTAAATAGTCTGGGGCAGTTCTTC. It is translated as CASSTGLNSLGQFF.

This clone came up a few times. The V and J genes are TRBV28 and TRBJ2-1; D is unclear. This CDR3 comprises 14 residues. Germline lookup yields CDR1 MDHEN and CDR2 SYDVKM. The ends were cut back, 7 bases at V and 0 bases at J, with 10 bases in the middle. The CDR3 DNA reads TGTGCCAGCAATCGACAATACTCCTACAATGAGCAGTTCTTC. It specifies CASNRQYSYNEQFF.

The chain has TRBV5-1 and TRBJ2-1; tentative D call: TRBD1 (6 bases). CDR3 length: 15 amino acids. Germline V gene lookup returns CDR1 SGHRS and CDR2 YFSETQ. The V and J ends lost 4 bases and 1 base respectively, with 12 bases between them. In DNA, the CDR3 is TGCGCCAGCAGCCCGGACAGCCAATCCTACAATGAGCAGTTCTTC. Translation gives CASSPDSQSYNEQFF.

The gene calls are TRBV6-6 and TRBJ1-5, with a weak D call TRBD1 (5 bases). This CDR3 contains 15 residues. V lost 1 base and J lost 7, with 14 bases in between. The germline gives CDR1 MNHNY, CDR2 SVGAGI (reference sequence). In DNA, the CDR3 is TGTGCCAGCAGTTACTTGGTAAGGGGCGAACAGCCCCAGCATTTT. Protein sequence: CASSYLVRGEQPQHF.

The rearrangement uses TRBV27 and TRBJ1-1; the D gene is possibly TRBD1 (6 bases). The length of the CDR3 is 15 residues. V shed 8 bases and J shed 5 bases, with 21 bases lying between them. Per the germline V gene, CDR1 is MNHEY and CDR2 is SMNVEV (reference sequence). The CDR3 bases are TGTGCCAGCGGCCCCCGGGGGCAAAGTGGGACTGAAGCTTTCTTT. Residues: CASGPRGQSGTEAFF.

The chain recombines TRBV29-1 with TRBJ1-1, with D perhaps matching TRBD1 (5 bases). Per the germline V gene, CDR1 is SQVTM and CDR2 is ANQGSEA. The CDR3 totals 11 residues. The V gene lost 3 bases and the J gene lost 11 bases, with 13 bases spanning the gap. In DNA, the CDR3 is TGCAGCGTTGACAGTGGGGCGGTGGCTTTCTTT. This codes for CSVDSGAVAFF.

The chain links TRBV6-5 to TRBJ1-4; D is perhaps TRBD1 (6 bases). This CDR3 is 13 amino acids long. Germline V CDR1 and CDR2: MNHEY, SVGAGI. Trimming shortened V by 5 bases and J by 5 bases, and 9 bases separated the two germline ends. Written as DNA, the CDR3 is TGTGCCAGCAGTCTCACAGGGAATGAAAAACTGTTTTTT. This encodes CASSLTGNEKLFF.

This chain links TRBV20-1 with TRBJ2-3; D not resolved. The CDR3 consists of 8 residues. The V and J ends lost 7 bases and 6 bases respectively, with 2 bases between them. Per the germline V gene, CDR1 is DFQATT and CDR2 is SNEGSKA (reference sequence). In nucleotides, the CDR3 is TGCAGTGTTGATACGCAGTATTTT. Protein sequence: CSVDTQYF.

This clone was counted ten times or more. CDR3 coding DNA: TGTGCCAGCAGCTCGAGGACTAGCGGAGAAAGCACAGATACGCAGTATTTT. Translating gives CASSSRTSGESTDTQYF. V usage is TRBV7-9 and J usage is TRBJ2-3, with 10 bases matching TRBD2. This CDR3 contains 17 residues. In germline, CDR1 is SEHNR, CDR2 FQNEAQ (reference sequence). The junction had 7 bases not matched to a gene; V was cut back by 4 bases and J by 0 bases.

The chain recombines TRBV5-1 with TRBJ2-1; TRBD2 aligns across 9 bases. CDR1 and CDR2 from the germline V gene are SGHRS and YFSETQ. This CDR3 region has 15 residues. V shed 2 bases and J 6 bases; nucleotides not matched to a gene: 6. As DNA, the CDR3 is TGCGCCAGCAGCTTTGGCGGGAGGGTGGGCAATGAGCAGTTCTTC. Its translation is CASSFGGRVGNEQFF.

The chain is built from TRBV19 and TRBJ2-7; 7 nucleotides align to TRBD1. The CDR3 runs 14 residues. Germline values: CDR1 LNHDA, CDR2 SQIVND (reference sequence). J lost 5 bases, V lost 2 bases, and 6 bases had no gene match. In DNA, the CDR3 is TGTGCCAGTAGTATAAGGGGACAGTACCACGAGCAGTACTTC. Protein product: CASSIRGQYHEQYF.

In this sample, this clone turned up many times. This chain connects TRBV7-2 to TRBJ2-3; 13 bases are a match to TRBD2. Trimming at V came to 7 bases and at J to 0 bases, leaving 10 bases not matched to a gene. Germline values: CDR1 SGHTA, CDR2 FQGNSA. The CDR3 spans 18 residues. CDR3 sequence reads: CASNRLAGGRTSTDTQYF. CDR3 sequence (DNA): TGTGCCAGCAACCGACTAGCGGGAGGCCGAACTAGCACAGATACGCAGTATTTT.

This clone has a handful of counts. This chain links TRBV4-2 with TRBJ2-3; TRBD1 agrees at 11 bases. Trimming cost V 0 bases and J 4 bases; bases outside gene matches: 3. The CDR3 spans 16 residues. From germline, CDR1 is LGHNA and CDR2 YNFKEQ. CDR3 protein: CASSQDPGQGADTQYF. The DNA for the CDR3 is TGTGCCAGCAGCCAAGATCCGGGACAGGGGGCAGATACGCAGTATTTT.

This chain joins TRBV6-4 and TRBJ2-2; 7 nucleotides match TRBD1. The V segment lost 4 bases and the J segment 3 bases; nucleotides outside the gene matches: 5. This CDR3 has 15 residues. Germline CDR1 reads MRHNA; CDR2 reads SNTAGT. CDR3 in amino acids: CASSAGDRDTGELFF. The CDR3, as DNA: TGTGCCAGCAGTGCCGGGGACAGAGACACCGGGGAGCTGTTTTTT.

V is TRBV10-3 and J is TRBJ1-5; 9 bases agree with TRBD1. Germline V CDR1 and CDR2: ENHRY, SYGVKD. With V trimmed by 0 bases and J by 0 bases, 3 bases remained unmatched. There are 17 residues in the CDR3. The CDR3 DNA reads as TGTGCCATCAGTGAGTCAGACAGGGGGGATAGCAATCAGCCCCAGCATTTT. Its translation: CAISESDRGDSNQPQHF.

The chain combines TRBV27 with TRBJ2-1; TRBD1 or TRBD2 may be the D gene (5 bases each). Trimming removed 8 bases at V and 1 base at J, with 15 bases between. Germline loops: CDR1 MNHEY, CDR2 SMNVEV (reference sequence). This CDR3 is 15 amino acids long. The CDR3 loop is CASGYYRRSYNEQFF. The CDR3 coding sequence is TGTGCCAGCGGATATTACAGGAGGTCCTACAATGAGCAGTTCTTC.

Turning to this clone: This specimen includes other DNA sequences encoding the same CDR3. J is TRBJ1-4 and V is TRBV15; D possibly corresponds to TRBD1 (6 bases). CDR3 length: 14 amino acids. The V end lost 1 base, the J end lost 5 bases, and 8 bases lay between the germline ends. Germline V gene lookup returns CDR1 LNHNV and CDR2 YYDKDF (reference sequence). CDR3 sequence reads: CATSRGQGNEKLFF. CDR3 nucleotide sequence: TGTGCCACCAGCAGAGGTCAGGGGAATGAAAAACTGTTTTTT.

CDR3 nucleotides: TGCAGCGTTGAATTCCCAGGGGGAGGCAATCAGCCCCAGCATTTT. Protein sequence: CSVEFPGGGNQPQHF. The chain is built from TRBV29-1 and TRBJ1-5; 7 bases map to TRBD1. CDR3 length equals 15 residues. V was pared by 2 bases and J by 2 bases, with 6 bases of the junction left unmatched. Germline CDR1 reads SQVTM; CDR2 reads ANQGSEA.